Shown below are 5 T cell receptor beta chains from a single sample sequenced in a study of brain T cells in children with intractable seizures. Profiled with immunoSEQ multiplex PCR; TCRdb holds only in-frame clones, not every one. This table has 100,000 to 120,000 clones, 90% to 95% appearing once. The sequencing here drew on peripheral blood, taken at surgery. The receptors here all came from a boy under three years old with hemimegalencephaly and intractable seizures.

This rearrangement joins TRBV7-3 to TRBJ2-3; D call uncertain. The germline V gene encodes CDR1 SGHTA and CDR2 FQGTGA. The CDR3 is made up of 14 amino acids. The V gene lost 0 bases and the J gene lost 4 bases, with 8 bases spanning the gap. This CDR3 reads CASSLTSWADTQYF. Written as DNA, the CDR3 is TGTGCCAGCAGCTTAACCAGCTGGGCAGATACGCAGTATTTT.

The chain uses TRBV5-1 and TRBJ2-5; D is possibly TRBD2 (6 bases). In germline, CDR1 is SGHRS, CDR2 YFSETQ. The CDR3 totals 15 residues. The ends were cut back, 6 bases at V and 5 bases at J, with 20 bases in the middle. Here the CDR3 DNA reads TGCGCCAGCACCTGGGGCGGGACCCCCTTGGAGACCCAGTACTTC. This gives the protein CASTWGGTPLETQYF.

The chain combines TRBV5-6 with TRBJ1-2, with D possibly TRBD1 on 5 matching bases. The CDR3 loop spans 13 amino acids. In germline, CDR1 is SGHDT, CDR2 YYEEEE. Trimming removed 3 bases from V and 4 bases from J, with 10 bases in between. The CDR3 reads CASSWGEGYGYTF. CDR3 coding DNA: TGTGCCAGCAGCTGGGGCGAGGGCTATGGCTACACCTTC.

This clone has just a few counts. The chain is built from TRBV19 and TRBJ1-3; no firm D call. Trimming stripped 3 bases from V and 4 bases from J, with 7 bases between. This CDR3 contains 13 residues. Germline CDR1 LNHDA, CDR2 SQIVND (reference sequence). CDR3 sequence (DNA): TGTGCCAGTAGTATCGTTGGAGGAAACACCATATATTTT. It specifies CASSIVGGNTIYF.

The chain recombines TRBV7-2 with TRBJ2-1; D remains unclear. The V gene's germline CDR1 is SGHTA and CDR2 FQGNSA. There are 14 residues in the CDR3. V gave up 1 base and J gave up 0 bases, with 4 bases separating them. The CDR3: CASSLDYSYNEQFF. The CDR3, as DNA: TGTGCCAGCAGCTTAGACTACTCCTACAATGAGCAGTTCTTC.